The present entry profiles one TCR beta chain with its context. The antigen it recognizes is unknown. Base qualities were left out, and no much larger clone turns up one base away. Enrolling through a virtual design, the prospective study's participants ranged in age from about 18 to 89 years and lived across 24 United States geographic areas. Cohort assignment in the prospective study relied on participant-reported clinical history from a screening survey and a study questionnaire. ImmuneRACE Cohort 3 recovered participants were defined by two consecutive negative NP/OP PCR tests, healthcare professional clearance, or symptom resolution. Each participant in the prospective study had whole blood, serum and a nasopharyngeal or oropharyngeal swab collected by mobile phlebotomists. Participants in the prospective study had the option to provide additional blood draws and questionnaires over a roughly 2-month period. Before DNA extraction, blood samples from the prospective study were shipped at room temperature or frozen.

Trimming removed 4 bases from V and 0 bases from J, leaving 7 bases between the germline ends. From cysteine to phenylalanine, the CDR3 is 13 amino acids long. Kept here is only the CDR3 DNA, which spans 39 bases and is read in frame from base 1. CDR1 and CDR2 (SGHRS, YFSETQ) derive from the germline V gene. These data originate in a study of blood T cell repertoires in COVID-19 (dated by TCRdb to 2018 to 2021). At the level of the whole study: Samples covering the acute and convalescent phases of COVID-19 were provided by collaborators in the United States, Italy and Spain. The prospective study material was composed of cDNA or gDNA derived from T cells, B-cell-depleted T cells, or PBMCs. The repertoires were made available in a free public database intended to serve as a resource for research on the immune response to SARS-CoV-2. The dataset comprised deeply sampled blood TCRbeta repertoires from subjects exposed to, actively infected with, or recovered from COVID-19. Samples came from the ongoing ImmuneRACE study (first 160 participants) plus 1,254 subjects from 6 global collaborators. Where HLA class I and class II types were available, the types were taken from metadata supplied by the sample provider, not from assay-based typing. The sample metadata nearly always contained a de-identified subject ID, COVID-19 status, age in years and sex. On the study overall, not on this receptor specifically: How much clinical and demographic metadata was included differed by source and by participant, and the metadata was provided uncurated.

TCRbeta CDR3 regions were amplified from genomic DNA by means of the immunoSEQ Assay, a bias-controlled multiplex PCR. Concerning the study's data processing: Within the assay, amplification of reference gene primers was used to estimate how many nucleated cells each sample contained. To quantify the absolute abundance of each unique TCRbeta CDR3 rearrangement, sequence reads were collapsed and filtered. For each sample, productive Simpson clonality was calculated as the square root of Simpson's diversity index across productive rearrangements. Sourced from immuneACCESS, this table was stored by TCRdb with only in-frame sequences that have V and J called. A share of the clones is absent; for the studies checked, an unresolved V gene accounts for under half, and the remainder has no known explanation. The V and J calls and the clone size are those of that table, but D and trimming were determined from the DNA. The sample includes 250,000 to 350,000 clones, with about 90% observed a single time. The ten biggest clones cover under 6% of the sample.

The sequenced material came from PBMCs or T cells enriched from blood (not recorded which). The sequence is built from TRBV5-1 and TRBJ1-2, and the D gene may be TRBD1, 5 bases matching. The TCR comes from a young woman who had recovered from COVID-19. The sequenced DNA is TGCGCCAGCAGCCTGACAGCTAACTATGGCTACACCTTC. The resulting protein is CASSLTANYGYTF.